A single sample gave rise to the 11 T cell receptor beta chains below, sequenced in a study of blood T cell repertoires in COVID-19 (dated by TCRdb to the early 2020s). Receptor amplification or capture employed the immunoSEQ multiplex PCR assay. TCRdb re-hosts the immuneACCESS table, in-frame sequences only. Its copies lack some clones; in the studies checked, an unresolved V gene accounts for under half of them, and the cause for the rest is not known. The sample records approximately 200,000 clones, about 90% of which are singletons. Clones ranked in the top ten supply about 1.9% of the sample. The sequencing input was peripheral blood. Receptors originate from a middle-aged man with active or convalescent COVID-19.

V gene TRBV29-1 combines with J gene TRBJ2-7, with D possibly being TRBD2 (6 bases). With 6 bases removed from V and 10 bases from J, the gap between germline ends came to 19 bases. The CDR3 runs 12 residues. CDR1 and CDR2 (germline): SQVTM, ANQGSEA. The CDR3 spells CSVETSPGLQYF. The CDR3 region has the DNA TGCAGCGTAGAAACATCCCCGGGACTTCAGTACTTC.

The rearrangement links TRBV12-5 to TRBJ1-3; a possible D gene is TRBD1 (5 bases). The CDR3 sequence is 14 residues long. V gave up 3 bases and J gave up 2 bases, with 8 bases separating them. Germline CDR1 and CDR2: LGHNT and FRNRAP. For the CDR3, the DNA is TGTGCTAGTGGTTTTTCGGGGGCTGGAAACACCATATATTTT. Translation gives CASGFSGAGNTIYF.

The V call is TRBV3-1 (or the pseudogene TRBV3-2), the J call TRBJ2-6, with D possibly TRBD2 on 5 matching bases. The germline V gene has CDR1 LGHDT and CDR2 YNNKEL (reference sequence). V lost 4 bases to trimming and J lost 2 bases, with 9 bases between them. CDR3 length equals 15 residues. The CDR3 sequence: CASSLRGTGANVLTF. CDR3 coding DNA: TGTGCCAGCAGCCTGAGAGGGACTGGGGCCAACGTCCTGACTTTC.

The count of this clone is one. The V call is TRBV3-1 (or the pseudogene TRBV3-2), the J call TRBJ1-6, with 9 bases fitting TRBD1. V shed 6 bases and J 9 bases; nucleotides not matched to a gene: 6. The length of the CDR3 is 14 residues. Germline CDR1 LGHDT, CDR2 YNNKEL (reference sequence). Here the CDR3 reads CASSLQGAVSPLHF. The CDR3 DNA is TGTGCCAGCAGTCTACAGGGGGCGGTTTCACCCCTCCACTTT.

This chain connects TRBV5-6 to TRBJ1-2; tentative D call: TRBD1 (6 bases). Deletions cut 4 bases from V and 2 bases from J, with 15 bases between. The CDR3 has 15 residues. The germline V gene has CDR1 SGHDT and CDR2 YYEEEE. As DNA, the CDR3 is TGTGCCAGCAGCCCAATCCCAGGGGAAAACTATGGCTACACCTTC. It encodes CASSPIPGENYGYTF.

The CDR3: CASSLARDRGSGELFF. CDR3 in DNA: TGCGCCAGCAGCTTGGCCCGGGACAGGGGCTCGGGGGAGCTGTTTTTT. The V call is TRBV5-1, the J call TRBJ2-2, with 10 bases that match TRBD1. Germline V gene sequence: CDR1 SGHRS, CDR2 YFSETQ. The CDR3 is 16 residues long. J was trimmed by 8 bases and V by 0 bases; bases with no gene match: 7.

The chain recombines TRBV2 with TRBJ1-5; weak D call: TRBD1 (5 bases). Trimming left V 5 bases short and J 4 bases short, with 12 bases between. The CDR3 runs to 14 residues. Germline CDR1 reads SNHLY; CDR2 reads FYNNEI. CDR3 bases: TGTGCCAGCAGTAGACAGACAAAGAATCAGCCCCAGCATTTT. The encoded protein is CASSRQTKNQPQHF.

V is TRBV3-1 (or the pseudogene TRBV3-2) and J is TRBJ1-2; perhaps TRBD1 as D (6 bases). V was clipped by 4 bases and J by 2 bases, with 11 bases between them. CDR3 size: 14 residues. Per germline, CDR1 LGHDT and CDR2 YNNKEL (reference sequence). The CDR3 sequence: CASSRNRVNYGYTF. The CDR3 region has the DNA TGTGCCAGCAGCCGGAACAGGGTAAACTATGGCTACACCTTC.

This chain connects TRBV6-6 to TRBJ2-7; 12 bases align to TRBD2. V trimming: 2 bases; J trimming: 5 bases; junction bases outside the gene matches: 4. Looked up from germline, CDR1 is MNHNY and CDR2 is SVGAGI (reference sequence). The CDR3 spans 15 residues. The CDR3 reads CASSYASGGANEQYF. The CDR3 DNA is TGTGCCAGCAGTTACGCTAGCGGGGGGGCTAACGAGCAGTACTTC.

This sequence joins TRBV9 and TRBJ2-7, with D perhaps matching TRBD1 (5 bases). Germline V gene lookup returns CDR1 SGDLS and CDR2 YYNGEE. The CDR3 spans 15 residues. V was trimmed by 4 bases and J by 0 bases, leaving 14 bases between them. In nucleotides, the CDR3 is TGTGCCAGCAGCTTGACAGCCTCGGGCTCCTACGAGCAGTACTTC. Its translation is CASSLTASGSYEQYF.

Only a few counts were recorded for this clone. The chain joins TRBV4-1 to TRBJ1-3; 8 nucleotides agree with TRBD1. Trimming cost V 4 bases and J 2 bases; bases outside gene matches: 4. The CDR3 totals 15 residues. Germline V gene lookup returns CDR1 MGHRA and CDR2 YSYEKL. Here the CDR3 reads CASSPRTGPGNTIYF. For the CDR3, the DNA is TGCGCCAGCAGCCCAAGGACAGGGCCTGGAAACACCATATATTTT.